This TCR beta chain was obtained from a study of breast tumors, draining lymph nodes, adjacent tissues. The CDR3 covers 14 residues. With 0 bases removed from V and 6 bases from J, the gap between germline ends came to 12 bases. Germline CDR1 LGHNA, CDR2 YNFKEQ. Breast cancer patients provided tissue from their axillary draining lymph nodes. TCRdb analysed the multiplex PCR reads with MiXCR anew, one entry per CDR3 protein. The table lists under 250,000 distinct CDR3 sequences, less than 40% of them singletons. Regarding the study as a whole: The data were judged consistent with most tumor T cells coming from lymph node and expanding in tumor. Compared with lymph nodes, tumors were less diverse; compared with nontumor tissue, more.

This clonotype has a count of ten or more. The antigen remains undetermined. V and J are TRBV4-2 and TRBJ2-7, with a possible D match to TRBD2 (6 bases). The material sequenced was axillary lymph node tissue. The receptor comes from a female donor with breast cancer. Some clones in this sample may be carry-over from other donors' samples. As DNA, the CDR3 is TGTGCCAGCAGCCAAGATAGCAGGGAGGTCGAGCAGTACTTC. As protein: CASSQDSREVEQYF.